The 5 T cell receptor beta chains in this list originate from one sample, sequenced in a study of blood T cell repertoires in COVID-19. Generated by immunoSEQ multiplex PCR, the TCRdb table keeps only in-frame clones and is missing some. This table holds under 300,000 clones, about 90% found once. The source material was peripheral blood. These receptors came from a woman aged 40 to 50 with acute or convalescent COVID-19.

V is TRBV13 and J is TRBJ1-1; 8 bases agree with TRBD1. With 5 bases clipped from V and 1 base from J, the junction kept 6 bases outside the gene matches. The germline gives CDR1 PRHDT, CDR2 FYEKMQ (reference sequence). The CDR3 length is 15 residues. The CDR3 loop is CASSPTGTGNTEAFF. The CDR3 DNA follows: TGTGCCAGCAGCCCTACGGGGACAGGGAACACTGAAGCTTTCTTT.

This sequence joins TRBV5-4 and TRBJ1-2; the D gene is possibly TRBD1 (6 bases). Trimming removed 2 bases from V and 4 bases from J, with 21 bases in between. The CDR3 runs 17 residues. Per the germline V gene, CDR1 is SGHNT and CDR2 is YYREEE (reference sequence). CDR3 DNA sequence: TGTGCCAGCAGCTTTTTACAGGGTATAGTACTAATCTATGGCTACACCTTC. Amino acid sequence: CASSFLQGIVLIYGYTF.

CDR3 residues: CASSMDKVGETQYF. The CDR3 DNA is TGTGCCAGTAGTATGGACAAGGTGGGAGAGACCCAGTACTTC. The chain is built from TRBV19 and TRBJ2-5; D possibly corresponds to TRBD1 (5 bases). Deletions cut 3 bases from V and 4 bases from J, with 12 bases between. The CDR3 extends over 14 amino acids. Germline V gene sequence: CDR1 LNHDA, CDR2 SQIVND (reference sequence).

This chain uses TRBV19 with TRBJ1-2; the D is unclear. Trimming removed 5 bases at V and 8 bases at J, with 12 bases between. CDR3 length: 12 residues. The V gene's germline CDR1 is LNHDA and CDR2 SQIVND (reference sequence). The CDR3 sequence: CASSYYGSGYTF. CDR3 nucleotides: TGTGCCAGTAGTTATTATGGGAGCGGCTACACCTTC.

V is TRBV27 and J is TRBJ1-2, with a weak D call TRBD1 (6 bases). Trimming took 6 bases from V and 2 from J, leaving 19 bases between them. Germline CDR1 reads MNHEY; CDR2 reads SMNVEV (reference sequence). The CDR3 consists of 16 residues. The CDR3 is CASRPLGGGPNYGYTF. CDR3 bases: TGTGCCAGCAGACCCCTTGGTGGGGGCCCCAACTATGGCTACACCTTC.